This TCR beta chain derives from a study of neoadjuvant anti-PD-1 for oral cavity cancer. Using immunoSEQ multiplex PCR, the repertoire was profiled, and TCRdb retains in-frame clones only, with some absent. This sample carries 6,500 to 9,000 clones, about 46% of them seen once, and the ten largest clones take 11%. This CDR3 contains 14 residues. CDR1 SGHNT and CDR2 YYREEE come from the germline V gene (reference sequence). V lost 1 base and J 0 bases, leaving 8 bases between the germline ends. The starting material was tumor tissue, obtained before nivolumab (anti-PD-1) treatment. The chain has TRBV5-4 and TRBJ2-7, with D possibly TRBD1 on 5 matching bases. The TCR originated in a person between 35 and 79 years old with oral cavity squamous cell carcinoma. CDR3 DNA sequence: TGTGCCAGCAGCTTGCGCCAGGGCTCCTACGAGCAGTACTTC. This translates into CASSLRQGSYEQYF. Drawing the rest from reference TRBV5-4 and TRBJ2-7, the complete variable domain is ETGVTQSPTHLIKTRGQQVTLRCSSQSGHNTVSWYQQALGQGPQFIFQYYREEENGRGNFPPRFSGLQFPNYSSELNVNALELDDSALYLCASSLRQGSYEQYFGPGTRLTVT.